The 14 T cell receptor beta chains below come from one sample, sequenced in a study of T cell changes during pregnancy in multiple sclerosis. TCRdb keeps only in-frame clones here, not all; method: immunoSEQ multiplex PCR. The sample lists approximately 30,000 clones; around nine tenths were seen once. The input for sequencing was CD8+ T cells from peripheral blood mononuclear cells, taken in the second trimester of pregnancy. The receptors originated from a female donor with multiple sclerosis, enrolled in a pregnancy study.

This chain links TRBV9 with TRBJ1-2, with 7 bases identical to TRBD1. Germline assignment: CDR1 SGDLS and CDR2 YYNGEE. The CDR3 loop spans 14 amino acids. V lost 7 bases to trimming and J lost 2 bases; unmatched junction nucleotides: 8. DNA of the CDR3: TGTGCCAGCGCACCCGGGACAGCAAACTATGGCTACACCTTC. Its translation is CASAPGTANYGYTF.

This chain links TRBV11-2 with TRBJ2-3; D is uncertain. Looked up from germline, CDR1 is SGHAT and CDR2 is FQNNGV. V was pared by 5 bases and J by 0 bases, with 3 bases between. The CDR3 runs 12 residues. The CDR3, as DNA: TGTGCCAGCAGCCCGAGCACAGATACGCAGTATTTT. Its protein product is CASSPSTDTQYF.

The rearrangement joins TRBV27 to TRBJ1-2; 7 positions agree with TRBD1. The CDR3 is made up of 16 amino acids. Germline CDR1 reads MNHEY; CDR2 reads SMNVEV (reference sequence). V gave up 5 bases and J gave up 5 bases; unmatched junction bases: 14. As DNA, the CDR3 is TGTGCCAGCAGTAGGCAGGGGGTACAGGGTGAGTATGGCTACACCTTC. Translating it yields CASSRQGVQGEYGYTF.

The chain joins TRBV6-6 to TRBJ2-1, with 8 positions matching TRBD1. Unmatched junction bases numbered 10, after V lost 7 bases and J lost 8 bases. The length of the CDR3 is 14 residues. The V gene's germline CDR1 is MNHNY and CDR2 SVGAGI (reference sequence). In nucleotides, the CDR3 is TGTGCCAGCATTGGGGCAGGGGGCCGCGATGAGCAGTTCTTC. As protein: CASIGAGGRDEQFF.

V is TRBV2 and J is TRBJ2-2; 8 nucleotides line up with TRBD1. Per the germline V gene, CDR1 is SNHLY and CDR2 is FYNNEI. V was clipped by 3 bases and J by 1 base; unmatched bases: 7. This CDR3 is 17 amino acids long. For the CDR3, the DNA is TGTGCCAGCAGTGACCCCAGAGACAGGGGGAACACCGGGGAGCTGTTTTTT. It encodes CASSDPRDRGNTGELFF.

This clone was seen only a few times. CDR3 loop: CASSKGLAGDEQFF. The CDR3 nucleotides are TGTGCCAGCAGCAAGGGACTAGCGGGGGATGAGCAGTTCTTC. This chain links TRBV5-4 with TRBJ2-1, with TRBD2 identical over 14 bases. CDR1 and CDR2 from the germline V gene are SGHNT and YYREEE (reference sequence). The CDR3 consists of 14 residues. V shed 4 bases and J 8 bases; nucleotides not matched to a gene: 2.

This chain connects TRBV7-3 to TRBJ2-2; D possibly corresponds to TRBD2 (5 bases). This CDR3 is 14 amino acids long. Germline lookup yields CDR1 SGHTA and CDR2 FQGTGA. Trimming took off 2 bases at V and 1 base at J, with 5 bases between the two ends. The CDR3 protein is CASSLGGNTGELFF. DNA for the CDR3: TGTGCCAGCAGCTTAGGAGGGAACACCGGGGAGCTGTTTTTT.

The rearrangement links TRBV2 to TRBJ1-5; D uncertain. The CDR3 runs 16 residues. Germline lookup yields CDR1 SNHLY and CDR2 FYNNEI. V lost 6 bases and J 0 bases, leaving 15 bases between the germline ends. The CDR3 here is CASSDLQAHSNQPQHF. DNA for the CDR3: TGTGCCAGCAGCGACTTACAAGCTCATAGCAATCAGCCCCAGCATTTT.

The chain couples TRBV14 to TRBJ1-2; D is possibly TRBD1 (5 bases). CDR1 and CDR2 from the germline V gene are SGHDN and FVKESK. The V end was cut by 1 base, the J end by 2 bases, with 8 bases between. The CDR3 covers 14 residues. Written as DNA, the CDR3 is TGTGCCAGCAGCCAAGGTGACAGCAACTATGGCTACACCTTC. It specifies CASSQGDSNYGYTF.

The rearrangement links TRBV6-1 to TRBJ1-5, with a possible D match to TRBD1 (6 bases). There are 15 residues in the CDR3. Trimming pared 1 base from V and 2 bases from J, leaving 9 bases between. CDR1 is MNHNS, CDR2 SASEGT, per germline. The CDR3 here is CASSEEEGGNQPQHF. The CDR3 DNA sequence: TGTGCCAGCAGTGAAGAAGAGGGGGGCAATCAGCCCCAGCATTTT.

The V call is TRBV10-3, the J call TRBJ1-1; D perhaps matches TRBD1 (6 bases). Trimming removed 4 bases at V and 3 bases at J, with 15 bases between. Germline loops: CDR1 ENHRY, CDR2 SYGVKD. CDR3 length equals 15 residues. CDR3 loop: CAISGIQGYHTEAFF. The CDR3 bases are TGTGCCATCAGTGGAATACAGGGATACCACACTGAAGCTTTCTTT.

The chain has TRBV4-1 and TRBJ2-3, with TRBD1 matching over 7 bases. CDR3 length: 16 residues. The junction had 6 bases not matched to a gene; V was cut back by 2 bases and J by 1 base. The germline CDR1 and CDR2 sequences are MGHRA and YSYEKL. CDR3 region: CASSQSGQSRTDTQYF. In nucleotides, the CDR3 is TGCGCCAGCAGCCAATCGGGACAGTCGCGCACAGATACGCAGTATTTT.

This chain connects TRBV13 to TRBJ2-2; 9 positions agree with TRBD1. V shed 5 bases, J shed 4 bases, and the junction held 5 bases outside the gene matches. There are 15 residues in the CDR3. Germline CDR1 reads PRHDT; CDR2 reads FYEKMQ (reference sequence). As DNA, the CDR3 is TGTGCCAGCAGCGCAAACAGGGGGCGCACCGGGGAGCTGTTTTTT. Translating it yields CASSANRGRTGELFF.

This clone came up once. V usage is TRBV27 and J usage is TRBJ2-2; tentatively, D is TRBD1 (6 bases). CDR3 length: 16 residues. Germline lookup yields CDR1 MNHEY and CDR2 SMNVEV (reference sequence). Trimming stripped 2 bases from V and 4 bases from J, with 14 bases between. The CDR3 is CASSLVQGSGTGELFF. The CDR3, as DNA: TGTGCCAGCAGTTTAGTGCAGGGGTCGGGCACCGGGGAGCTGTTTTTT.